This T cell receptor (beta chain) was observed in a study of Ad26.COV2.S vaccination and SARS-CoV-2 variants. Study-wide findings and caveats: The study found higher spike-specific TCR breadth in vaccine than placebo recipients.

Assay used: immunoSEQ multiplex PCR; TCRdb lists only in-frame clones, some missing. The sample lists some 500,000 clones; approximately 89% were seen once. The CDR3 runs to 11 residues. The germline V and J ends were trimmed by 4 bases and 11 bases, with 11 bases remaining between them. Germline CDR1 reads LNHDA; CDR2 reads SQIVND (reference sequence). A note on this clone: What it recognizes is unknown.

Treatment indicated: over 15 received Ad26.COV2.S at low or high dose, single or two shots; several received placebo; per-sample allocation not given. On day 63 after the first injection, vaccine and placebo recipients gave samples. The sequenced sample was peripheral blood, obtained in a trial of Ad26.COV2.S vaccine versus placebo. The J gene is TRBJ1-1, the V gene TRBV19; D uncertain. This clonotype was obtained from a person between 18 and 59 years old who received the Ad26.COV2.S COVID-19 vaccine or a placebo. CDR3 sequence reads: CASSTSLAAFF. For the CDR3, the DNA is TGTGCCAGTAGTACTAGCCTCGCGGCTTTCTTT.